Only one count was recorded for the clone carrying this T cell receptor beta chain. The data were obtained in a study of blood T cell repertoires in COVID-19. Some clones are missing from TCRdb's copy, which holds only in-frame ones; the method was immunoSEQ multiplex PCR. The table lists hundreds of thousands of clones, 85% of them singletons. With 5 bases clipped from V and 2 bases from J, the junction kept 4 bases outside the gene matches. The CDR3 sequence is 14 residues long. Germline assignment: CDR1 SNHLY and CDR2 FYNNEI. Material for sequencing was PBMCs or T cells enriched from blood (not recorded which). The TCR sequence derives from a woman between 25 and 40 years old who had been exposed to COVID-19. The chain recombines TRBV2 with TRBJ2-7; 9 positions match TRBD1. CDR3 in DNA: TGTGCCAGCAGTCCAGGACAGGGGACCTACGAGCAGTACTTC. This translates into CASSPGQGTYEQYF. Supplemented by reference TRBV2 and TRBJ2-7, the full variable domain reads EPEVTQTPSHQVTQMGQEVILRCVPISNHLYFYWYRQILGQKVEFLVSFYNNEISEKSEIFDDQFSVERPDGSNFTLKIRSTKLEDSAMYFCASSPGQGTYEQYFGPGTRLTVT.